This T cell receptor (beta chain) was identified in a study of control samples from healthy donors and cancer patients. CDR3 length: 13 amino acids. The V gene lost 4 bases and the J gene lost 3 bases, with 8 bases spanning the gap. Germline V gene lookup returns CDR1 MNHEY and CDR2 SMNVEV (reference sequence). Using immunoSEQ multiplex PCR, the repertoire was profiled, and TCRdb retains in-frame clones only, with some absent. Of about 100,000 clones listed, around 89% are singletons. This rearrangement joins TRBV27 to TRBJ2-3; D unresolved. The source material was blood. The sequence was obtained from a man aged 25-40 years in good health. CDR3 residues: CASSSSGTDTQYF. CDR3 coding DNA: TGTGCCAGCAGTTCAAGTGGAACAGATACGCAGTATTTT.